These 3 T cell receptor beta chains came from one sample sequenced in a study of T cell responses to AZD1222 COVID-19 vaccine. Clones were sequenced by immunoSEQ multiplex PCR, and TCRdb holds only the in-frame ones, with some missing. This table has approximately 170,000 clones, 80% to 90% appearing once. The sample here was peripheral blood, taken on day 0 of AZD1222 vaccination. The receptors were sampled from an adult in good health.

DNA of the CDR3: TGTGCCAGCAGCGAGTCTACCGGGGCTTACAATGAGCAGTTCTTC. This encodes CASSESTGAYNEQFF. This chain connects TRBV7-8 to TRBJ2-1, with D possibly being TRBD1 or TRBD2 (5 bases each). CDR1 and CDR2 (germline): SGHVS, FQNEAQ. V lost 5 bases to trimming and J lost 4 bases, with 15 bases between them. The CDR3 is 15 amino acids.

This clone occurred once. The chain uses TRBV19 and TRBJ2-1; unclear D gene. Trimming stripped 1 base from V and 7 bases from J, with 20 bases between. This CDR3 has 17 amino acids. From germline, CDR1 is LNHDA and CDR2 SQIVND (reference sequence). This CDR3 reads CASSIARGLGRLNEQFF. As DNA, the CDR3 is TGTGCCAGTAGTATAGCAAGAGGCCTGGGCCGCCTGAATGAGCAGTTCTTC.

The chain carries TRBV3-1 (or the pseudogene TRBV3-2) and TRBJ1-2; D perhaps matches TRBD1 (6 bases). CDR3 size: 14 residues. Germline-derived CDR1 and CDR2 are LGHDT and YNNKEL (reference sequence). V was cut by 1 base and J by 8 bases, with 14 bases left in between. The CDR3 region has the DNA TGTGCCAGCAGCCAAGCGGCCGGGGGCGAGGGCTACACCTTC. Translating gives CASSQAAGGEGYTF.